A selection of T cell receptor beta chains follows, all from one sample in a study of OX40 agonist ivuxolimab in advanced cancers. The protocol was immunoSEQ multiplex PCR, while the TCRdb copy is restricted to in-frame clones and leaves out a portion. The sample holds some 80,000 clones; about 90% are singletons and the top ten take more than 0.5%. Specimen: CD4+ or CD8+ T cells sorted from blood, collected in a trial of the OX40 agonist ivuxolimab. These receptor sequences come from an adult with an advanced solid tumor such as melanoma, head and neck, liver or kidney cancer. Both conserved end residues are part of each CDR3. A D gene is named only where the DNA matches it firmly. Clone sizes are given selectively: once, few, many, or a class where the clone is expanded.

D: TRBD1
V: TRBV13
J: TRBJ1-3
size: .
DNA: TGTGCCAGCGCCGGGACAGGGCTTTCCGGAAACACCATATATTTT
CDR3: CASAGTGLSGNTIYF

D: .
V: TRBV4-2
J: TRBJ2-7
size: .
DNA: TGTGCCAGCAGCCAAGATACCGGAGCTAAAGAGCAGTACTTC
CDR3: CASSQDTGAKEQYF

D: .
V: TRBV12-5
J: TRBJ1-4
size: .
DNA: TGTGCTAGTGGTTTGGGTCTAAATGAAAAACTGTTTTTT
CDR3: CASGLGLNEKLFF

D: .
V: TRBV27
J: TRBJ2-1
size: .
DNA: TGTGCCAGCAGTCCCCAGGGCGGGACCGAGCAGTTCTTC
CDR3: CASSPQGGTEQFF

D: .
V: TRBV19
J: TRBJ1-1
size: .
DNA: TGTGCCAGTAGTATGCCGCGGGGAAGGACTGAAGCTTTCTTT
CDR3: CASSMPRGRTEAFF

D: TRBD1
V: TRBV4-3
J: TRBJ1-6
size: .
DNA: TGCGCCAGCAGCCAAGATACCTCGGACAGGGGGAATTCACCCCTCCACTTT
CDR3: CASSQDTSDRGNSPLHF

D: .
V: TRBV11-2
J: TRBJ2-3
size: .
DNA: TGTGCCAGCAGCTTAGTTCTCGACTACACAGATACGCAGTATTTT
CDR3: CASSLVLDYTDTQYF

D: .
V: TRBV7-8
J: TRBJ1-1
size: .
DNA: TGTGCCAGCAGCTTAGGATTATGGGGAGTGGGAAACACTGAAGCTTTCTTT
CDR3: CASSLGLWGVGNTEAFF

D: .
V: TRBV7-2
J: TRBJ1-1
size: .
DNA: TGTGCCAGCAGCTTGCGCTCTTATCCCATGAACACTGAAGCTTTCTTT
CDR3: CASSLRSYPMNTEAFF

D: .
V: TRBV5-6
J: TRBJ2-5
size: .
DNA: TGTGCCAGCAGCTTGGCCGGGGTAGAGACCCAGTACTTC
CDR3: CASSLAGVETQYF

D: .
V: TRBV9
J: TRBJ2-2
size: .
DNA: TGTGCCAGCAGCGTAACAGGAACGAACACCGGGGAGCTGTTTTTT
CDR3: CASSVTGTNTGELFF

D: .
V: TRBV6-5
J: TRBJ1-1
size: .
DNA: TGTGCCAGCAGTTACAGCCCAGGGACCACTGAAGCTTTCTTT
CDR3: CASSYSPGTTEAFF

D: .
V: TRBV4-1
J: TRBJ2-5
size: .
DNA: TGCGCCAGCAGCCGCCCGGAGAACCAAGAGACCCAGTACTTC
CDR3: CASSRPENQETQYF

D: TRBD1
V: TRBV27
J: TRBJ1-4
size: .
DNA: TGTGCCAGCAGCTTGGACAGGGAAGGTGAAAAACTGTTTTTT
CDR3: CASSLDREGEKLFF

D: .
V: TRBV6-6
J: TRBJ2-3
size: .
DNA: TGTGCCAGCAGTTACTGGCATACGCAGTATTTT
CDR3: CASSYWHTQYF

D: .
V: TRBV5-1
J: TRBJ1-3
size: .
DNA: TGCGCCAGCAGCTTGGACCTCACCCGGGACTCTGGAAACACCATATATTTT
CDR3: CASSLDLTRDSGNTIYF

D: .
V: TRBV19
J: TRBJ2-5
size: .
DNA: TGTGCCAGTAGCGAGGTCGCGGGGGAGACCCAGTACTTC
CDR3: CASSEVAGETQYF

D: .
V: TRBV11-2
J: TRBJ1-1
size: .
DNA: TGTGCCAGCAGCGGGCTCGGGACTGAAGCTTTCTTT
CDR3: CASSGLGTEAFF

D: .
V: TRBV5-1
J: TRBJ1-2
size: once
DNA: TGCGCCAGCAGCTTGATAATGGGGGGCTGGAACTATGGCTACACCTTC
CDR3: CASSLIMGGWNYGYTF

D: .
V: TRBV5-8
J: TRBJ2-7
size: .
DNA: TGTGCCAGCAGGAGACAGACTTTACGGACTTACGAGCAGTACTTC
CDR3: CASRRQTLRTYEQYF

D: TRBD1
V: TRBV7-3
J: TRBJ1-5
size: .
DNA: TGTGCCAGCAGCGAGGGCCCTCAGGGGGCCCAGCATTTT
CDR3: CASSEGPQGAQHF

D: TRBD1
V: TRBV7-2
J: TRBJ2-7
size: .
DNA: TGTGCCAGCAGCCTACAGGGGGGATACGAGCAGTACTTC
CDR3: CASSLQGGYEQYF

D: TRBD2
V: TRBV5-1
J: TRBJ2-7
size: .
DNA: TGCGCCAGCACCCCGGGACTAGCGACACTCTACGAGCAGTACTTC
CDR3: CASTPGLATLYEQYF

D: .
V: TRBV19
J: TRBJ1-4
size: .
DNA: TGTGCCAGTAGTCCGAATACTAATGAAAAACTGTTTTTT
CDR3: CASSPNTNEKLFF

D: .
V: TRBV11-2
J: TRBJ2-7
size: .
DNA: TGTGCCAGCAGCTTCCTGGTAGGCGGCTACGAGCAGTACTTC
CDR3: CASSFLVGGYEQYF

D: TRBD1
V: TRBV30
J: TRBJ2-5
size: .
DNA: TGTGCCGCAAACAGGGGATCCGTAGGGGAGACCCAGTACTTC
CDR3: CAANRGSVGETQYF

D: .
V: TRBV12-2
J: TRBJ2-1
size: .
DNA: TGTGCAAGTCGCTTAGGCGGGCGTAGCTCCTACAATGAGCAGTTCTTC
CDR3: CASRLGGRSSYNEQFF

D: TRBD2
V: TRBV10-1
J: TRBJ2-1
size: .
DNA: TGCGCCAGCAGTGAGAGTAGCGGGGGCTACAATGAGCAGTTCTTC
CDR3: CASSESSGGYNEQFF

D: .
V: TRBV19
J: TRBJ1-6
size: .
DNA: TGTGCCAGTAGTATCACGGCGGGGGATGATTCACCCCTCCACTTT
CDR3: CASSITAGDDSPLHF

D: .
V: TRBV2
J: TRBJ2-6
size: .
DNA: TGTGCCAGCAGTGAGGGGGGACCGCGCTCTGGGGCCAACGTCCTGACTTTC
CDR3: CASSEGGPRSGANVLTF

D: .
V: TRBV30
J: TRBJ1-1
size: .
DNA: TGTGCCTGGAACGCCTTAAGGGCCACTGAAGCTTTCTTT
CDR3: CAWNALRATEAFF

D: .
V: TRBV6-5
J: TRBJ2-7
size: .
DNA: TGTGCCAGCAGTCGTCCGGGACTTACCTACGAGCAGTACTTC
CDR3: CASSRPGLTYEQYF

D: TRBD1
V: TRBV5-5
J: TRBJ2-7
size: .
DNA: TGTGCCAGCAGCCTCGCTGGCGGGACAGGGATTTCCTACGAGCAGTACTTC
CDR3: CASSLAGGTGISYEQYF

D: TRBD1
V: TRBV18
J: TRBJ1-2
size: .
DNA: TGTGCCAGCTCACAGGGACAGGACTATGGCTACACCTTC
CDR3: CASSQGQDYGYTF

D: TRBD1
V: TRBV7-8
J: TRBJ1-5
size: .
DNA: TGTGCCAGCAGTCGCCGGGACAGGGCCAATCAGCCCCAGCATTTT
CDR3: CASSRRDRANQPQHF

D: .
V: TRBV5-4
J: TRBJ2-7
size: .
DNA: TGTGCCAGCAGCTTGTTGGGCCTAGCCTACGAGCAGTACTTC
CDR3: CASSLLGLAYEQYF

D: .
V: TRBV7-2
J: TRBJ2-1
size: .
DNA: TGTGCCAGCAGCTTAGCCGCATTAGGCTACAATGAGCAGTTCTTC
CDR3: CASSLAALGYNEQFF

D: TRBD1
V: TRBV7-9
J: TRBJ1-4
size: .
DNA: TGTGCCAGCAGCCCGGGACAGGGAAATGAAAAACTGTTTTTT
CDR3: CASSPGQGNEKLFF

D: .
V: TRBV9
J: TRBJ1-3
size: .
DNA: TGTGCCAGCAGCGTCTACGGCAGCCTCTCTGGAAACACCATATATTTT
CDR3: CASSVYGSLSGNTIYF